This TCR beta chain was identified during a study of TIL therapy for anti-PD-1-resistant metastatic lung cancer. Study findings and constraints: Patients were highly selected, enriched for treatment-naive, never-smoker and oncogene-addicted cases.

Turning to this clone: Its specificity is not known.

Specified time point: pre-treatment sample, taken before nivolumab and TIL therapy. The immunoSEQ assay was v3. Sequencing was performed with immunoSEQ multiplex PCR; in TCRdb, only in-frame clones are kept and a portion is missing. Of approximately 16,000 clones listed, roughly 82% are singletons. The CDR3 is made up of 16 amino acids. Trimming pared 1 base from V and 3 bases from J, leaving 15 bases between. Germline V gene lookup returns CDR1 SGHRS and CDR2 YFSETQ. The clonotype originates from a person aged 25 to 80 with non-small cell lung cancer. The chain couples TRBV5-1 to TRBJ2-3; D may be TRBD1 (5 bases). The sequencing used blood, collected at baseline. The DNA of the CDR3 is TGCGCCAGCAGCTTGAGGTCTCAGGGAACGACAGATACGCAGTATTTT. Amino acids: CASSLRSQGTTDTQYF.